What follows are 25 T cell receptor beta chains derived from one specimen sequenced in a study of shared clonotypes between healthy human individuals. TCRdb keeps only in-frame clones here, not all; method: immunoSEQ multiplex PCR. This table has millions of clones, 85% to 95% appearing once. The source material was naive CD4+ T cells from PBMCs. Stated subset: CD45RA+ positively selected. Source of these receptors: a man aged 18 to 35 in good health. Some clones in this sample may be carry-over from other donors' samples.

The chain has TRBV27 and TRBJ2-3, with D unresolved. Germline lookup yields CDR1 MNHEY and CDR2 SMNVEV (reference sequence). V lost 2 bases, J lost 2 bases, and 8 bases lay in between. CDR3 size: 14 residues. The DNA for the CDR3 is TGTGCCAGCAGTTTAAACGGTTTCACAGATACGCAGTATTTT. This codes for CASSLNGFTDTQYF.

V usage is TRBV10-1 and J usage is TRBJ2-7; the D call may be TRBD1 or TRBD2 (6 bases each). CDR1 and CDR2 from the germline V gene are WNHNN and SYGVQD (reference sequence). The CDR3 runs 18 residues. V dropped 7 bases and J dropped 3 bases, with 28 bases sitting between them. DNA of the CDR3: TGCGCCAGCATCCTTCTGGGGCAACTACAGGGACTGGGCTACGAGCAGTACTTC. This gives the protein CASILLGQLQGLGYEQYF.

The chain combines TRBV27 with TRBJ2-3; the match to TRBD2 covers 7 bases. The V gene end was trimmed by 5 bases and the J gene end by 0 bases; junction bases not matched to a gene: 11. The CDR3 extends over 17 amino acids. CDR1 and CDR2 from the germline V gene are MNHEY and SMNVEV (reference sequence). CDR3 loop: CASSMPGLADSTDTQYF. The DNA of the CDR3 is TGTGCCAGCAGTATGCCCGGGCTAGCGGATAGCACAGATACGCAGTATTTT.

This chain uses TRBV19 with TRBJ1-5; tentative D call: TRBD1 (6 bases). The V gene lost 6 bases and the J gene lost 2 bases, with 17 bases spanning the gap. CDR1 and CDR2 (germline): LNHDA, SQIVND (reference sequence). The CDR3 is 16 amino acids. The CDR3 protein is CASSPLRQAGNQPQHF. The CDR3 coding sequence is TGTGCCAGTAGCCCTCTTCGACAGGCGGGCAATCAGCCCCAGCATTTT.

The rearrangement uses TRBV7-2 and TRBJ2-1, with TRBD2 matching 16 bases. CDR1 is SGHTA, CDR2 FQGNSA, per germline. The CDR3 length is 15 residues. Trimming at V came to 4 bases and at J to 10 bases, leaving 4 bases not matched to a gene. CDR3 sequence (DNA): TGTGCCAGCAGCTGGGGACTAGCGGGAGGGCGGGAGCAGTTCTTC. Protein: CASSWGLAGGREQFF.

The rearrangement uses TRBV30 and TRBJ1-1, with D unclear. This CDR3 contains 13 residues. From germline, CDR1 is GTSNPN and CDR2 SVGIG (reference sequence). V gave up 2 bases and J gave up 2 bases, with 9 bases separating them. CDR3 coding DNA: TGTGCCTGGAGTCTCCAGTACAACACTGAAGCTTTCTTT. Its protein product is CAWSLQYNTEAFF.

V and J are TRBV5-4 and TRBJ1-1; 7 positions match TRBD1. The V and J ends lost 4 bases and 0 bases, in that order; junction bases with no gene match: 6. The CDR3 contains 15 residues. The V gene's germline CDR1 is SGHNT and CDR2 YYREEE (reference sequence). The DNA for the CDR3 is TGTGCCAGCAGCATCCAACAGGGGATGAACACTGAAGCTTTCTTT. Its protein is CASSIQQGMNTEAFF.

This clone was seen more than once but under ten times. The V and J genes are TRBV2 and TRBJ1-1; D is ambiguous. Trimming cost V 6 bases and J 0 bases, with 5 bases left between them. Germline V gene data show CDR1 as SNHLY and CDR2 as FYNNEI. CDR3 size: 12 residues. This CDR3 reads CASRELNTEAFF. Written as DNA, the CDR3 is TGTGCCAGCAGGGAGTTGAACACTGAAGCTTTCTTT.

The V gene is TRBV18, the J gene TRBJ2-7; TRBD2 might be the D (5 bases). Germline-derived CDR1 and CDR2 are KGHSH and LQKENI. This CDR3 region has 15 residues. Trimming left V 6 bases short and J 0 bases short, with 15 bases between. The DNA for the CDR3 is TGTGCCAGCTCCCTAGCCTGGGTATCCTCCTACGAGCAGTACTTC. This gives the protein CASSLAWVSSYEQYF.

The CDR3 DNA follows: TGTGCCAGCAGTTTGACAGGACATGGCAATCAGCCCCAGCATTTT. This encodes CASSLTGHGNQPQHF. V gene TRBV6-5 combines with J gene TRBJ1-5; D may be TRBD1 (6 bases). This CDR3 region has 15 residues. Germline CDR1 reads MNHEY; CDR2 reads SVGAGI. V gave up 4 bases and J gave up 2 bases, with 12 bases separating them.

The gene calls are TRBV10-3 and TRBJ1-1; 10 nucleotides match TRBD1. Germline V lookup: CDR1 ENHRY, CDR2 SYGVKD. Germline trimming cut 9 bases from V and 3 bases from J; bases unmatched to any gene: 7. The CDR3 totals 14 residues. The CDR3 DNA reads as TGTGCCATTATTGGACAGGGGGAGTACACTGAAGCTTTCTTT. Protein product: CAIIGQGEYTEAFF.

The count of this clone is one. This sequence joins TRBV5-5 and TRBJ1-2; a possible D gene is TRBD1 (5 bases). The V and J ends lost 4 bases and 3 bases respectively, with 16 bases between them. In germline, CDR1 is SGHKS, CDR2 YYEKEE (reference sequence). This CDR3 region has 15 residues. CDR3 in DNA: TGTGCCAGCAGCCCTTTGGGCGGGGGTGACTATGGCTACACCTTC. This codes for CASSPLGGGDYGYTF.

V is TRBV28 and J is TRBJ1-2; a weak D match, TRBD1 (5 bases). The CDR3 sequence is 16 residues long. Trimming shortened V by 7 bases and J by 3 bases, and 21 bases separated the two germline ends. Germline CDR1 reads MDHEN; CDR2 reads SYDVKM. The CDR3 DNA reads TGTGCCAGCAAACCCCCCCCCAGGGCGACTGACTATGGCTACACCTTC. Protein sequence: CASKPPPRATDYGYTF.

The V gene is TRBV9, the J gene TRBJ1-1, with a tentative D call TRBD1 (5 bases). With 3 bases removed from V and 5 bases from J, the gap between germline ends came to 17 bases. The CDR3 is 15 residues long. The V gene's germline CDR1 is SGDLS and CDR2 YYNGEE. CDR3 residues: CASSAGGPGGTEAFF. CDR3 nucleotides: TGTGCCAGCAGCGCTGGGGGTCCTGGGGGGACTGAAGCTTTCTTT.

Regarding this clone: The same CDR3 can be traced to other DNA sequences in this sample. This chain uses TRBV18 with TRBJ2-7; TRBD1 matches 10 bases. The J segment lost 2 bases and the V segment lost 1 base, leaving 2 bases of the junction unmatched. In germline, CDR1 is KGHSH, CDR2 LQKENI. This CDR3 contains 15 residues. The CDR3 DNA sequence: TGTGCCAGCTCACCACGGACAGGGGGAGCCTACGAGCAGTACTTC. Protein product: CASSPRTGGAYEQYF.

The rearrangement joins TRBV10-3 to TRBJ1-1, with D possibly matching TRBD1 (6 bases). V dropped 3 bases and J dropped 3 bases, with 8 bases sitting between them. This CDR3 has 13 residues. Looked up from germline, CDR1 is ENHRY and CDR2 is SYGVKD. CDR3 amino acids: CAISDRTDTEAFF. The CDR3 DNA sequence: TGTGCCATCAGTGATCGGACAGACACTGAAGCTTTCTTT.

This sequence joins TRBV5-4 and TRBJ2-3, with D tentatively TRBD2 (5 bases). The CDR3 spans 12 residues. V was cut by 4 bases and J by 11 bases, with 14 bases left in between. Germline V CDR1 and CDR2: SGHNT, YYREEE (reference sequence). CDR3 nucleotide sequence: TGTGCCAGCAGCCAGGACTCTAGTAAGCAGTATTTT. Protein product: CASSQDSSKQYF.

This clone was seen only a few times. The chain uses TRBV28 and TRBJ1-5; D not resolved. The germline V gene has CDR1 MDHEN and CDR2 SYDVKM. This CDR3 comprises 14 residues. V was trimmed by 4 bases and J by 4 bases, leaving 11 bases between them. In DNA form, the CDR3 reads TGTGCCAGCAGTTCATCCAGGTGGAATCAGCCCCAGCATTTT. As protein: CASSSSRWNQPQHF.

In the case of this clone: The same CDR3 can be traced to other DNA sequences in this sample. The chain carries TRBV6-5 and TRBJ2-7; the D gene is possibly TRBD2 (6 bases). The CDR3 is 13 residues long. Trimming took 8 bases from V and 0 from J, leaving 11 bases between them. CDR1 is MNHEY, CDR2 SVGAGI, per germline. The CDR3, as DNA: TGTGCCAGCCGGAGGGGAAACTCCTACGAGCAGTACTTC. Translation: CASRRGNSYEQYF.

As regards this clone: Other DNA sequences in this sample translate to the same CDR3. The chain joins TRBV5-1 to TRBJ1-1, with D tentatively TRBD1 (6 bases). Germline CDR1 SGHRS, CDR2 YFSETQ. With 2 bases removed from V and 4 bases from J, the gap between germline ends came to 9 bases. The CDR3 has 13 amino acids. This chain's CDR3 is CASSLQGSTEAFF. The DNA for the CDR3 is TGCGCCAGCAGCTTACAGGGAAGCACTGAAGCTTTCTTT. The full variable domain, completed using reference TRBV5-1 and TRBJ1-1, is KAGVTQTPRYLIKTRGQQVTLSCSPISGHRSVSWYQQTPGQGLQFLFEYFSETQRNKGNFPGRFSGRQFSNSRSEMNVSTLELGDSALYLCASSLQGSTEAFFGQGTRLTVV.

This chain uses TRBV5-1 with TRBJ2-5, with TRBD2 matching 7 bases. V was clipped by 0 bases and J by 1 base; unmatched bases: 3. CDR1 and CDR2 (germline): SGHRS, YFSETQ. The CDR3 totals 15 residues. Here the CDR3 DNA reads TGCGCCAGCAGCTTGGCCGGGGGGATCCAAGAGACCCAGTACTTC. Protein product: CASSLAGGIQETQYF.

The chain couples TRBV4-1 to TRBJ2-3; 8 bases align to TRBD2. V lost 2 bases and J lost 7; bases outside the gene matches: 11. Germline CDR1 reads MGHRA; CDR2 reads YSYEKL. This CDR3 is 16 amino acids long. CDR3 in amino acids: CASSQPYLAGTNTQYF. The CDR3 DNA follows: TGCGCCAGCAGCCAACCCTATCTAGCGGGTACCAATACGCAGTATTTT.

The gene calls are TRBV21-1 and TRBJ2-7; the table names TRBD1, a call not compared with the DNA. TRBV21-1 is a recognized pseudogene. This CDR3 has 15 amino acids. CDR3 in DNA: TGTGCCAGCAGCAAAAGGATCTTGAAGGGGTCGGAGCAGTACTTC. Translating gives CASSKRILKGSEQYF.

This chain joins TRBV2 and TRBJ2-7, with TRBD1 identical over 8 bases. Germline V gene lookup returns CDR1 SNHLY and CDR2 FYNNEI. The CDR3 totals 15 residues. Unmatched junction bases numbered 10, after V lost 8 bases and J lost 1 base. As DNA, the CDR3 is TGTGCCAGCTTCAGGGACCGGACAGGGTCCTACGAGCAGTACTTC. Translation gives CASFRDRTGSYEQYF.

J is TRBJ1-4 and V is TRBV10-1, with D uncertain. Germline lookup yields CDR1 WNHNN and CDR2 SYGVQD (reference sequence). The CDR3 extends over 19 amino acids. V was clipped by 0 bases and J by 2 bases, with 19 bases between them. CDR3 residues: CASSESNLLRRVTNEKLFF. The CDR3 DNA follows: TGCGCCAGCAGTGAGTCGAATCTGTTGAGGCGAGTCACTAATGAAAAACTGTTTTTT.